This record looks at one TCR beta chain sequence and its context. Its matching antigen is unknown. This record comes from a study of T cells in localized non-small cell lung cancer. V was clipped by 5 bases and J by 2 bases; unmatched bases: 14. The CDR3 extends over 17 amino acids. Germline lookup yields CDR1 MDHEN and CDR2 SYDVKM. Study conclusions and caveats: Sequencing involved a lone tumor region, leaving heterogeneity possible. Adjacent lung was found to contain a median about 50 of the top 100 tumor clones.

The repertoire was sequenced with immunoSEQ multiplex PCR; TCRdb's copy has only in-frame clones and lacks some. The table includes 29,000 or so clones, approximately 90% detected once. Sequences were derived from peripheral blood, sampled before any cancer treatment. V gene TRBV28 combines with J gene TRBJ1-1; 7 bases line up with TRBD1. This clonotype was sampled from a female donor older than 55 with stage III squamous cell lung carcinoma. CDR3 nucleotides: TGTGCCAGCAGTCCTGGACAGGCGGGGGCACTTAACACTGAAGCTTTCTTT. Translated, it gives CASSPGQAGALNTEAFF.